The 7 T cell receptor beta chains given below trace back to one sample, sequenced in a study of CD4 and CD8 cells across lung adenocarcinoma regions (dated by TCRdb to the late 2010s). Library preparation was by PCR. Data came from a HiSeq X Ten. The public reads were quality trimmed at Q25 with fastp and then assembled into clones with MiXCR by TCRdb, keeping productive beta chains. When rows share a CDR3 protein, they turn into one entry using the most common DNA and genes. This sample has around 25,000 distinct CDR3 sequences in its table, and over 45% of those were observed once. The biggest ten clones account for around 50% of the sample. Sequences were obtained from CD8+ T cells from the center of a lung tumor. The cell subset or site label of this sample denotes: tumor center region. These receptors were collected from a male donor with lung adenocarcinoma. The CD4 and CD8 labels of this study may be unreliable.

This clonotype has just one count. J is TRBJ2-4 and V is TRBV7-2; D tentatively reads TRBD1 or TRBD2 (5 bases each). The DNA end is a closer match to TRBJ2-5, so the J assignment may be wrong. Germline V lookup: CDR1 SGHTA, CDR2 FQGNSA. This CDR3 spans 13 amino acids. This CDR3 is CASSLRDRETQYF. As DNA, the CDR3 is TGTGCCAGCAGCTTGAGGGACCGAGAGACCCAGTACTTC.

This clonotype turned up a few times. The CDR3 DNA reads as TGTGCCAGCATTAGGGTATCAGTGGATACGCAGTATTTT. Protein product: CASIRVSVDTQYF. The chain uses TRBV5-8 and TRBJ2-3; D is undetermined. The CDR3 extends over 13 amino acids. V was pared by 6 bases and J by 6 bases, with 14 bases between. CDR1 and CDR2 from the germline V gene are SGHTS and YDEGEE.

As concerns this clonotype: The CDR3 does not close with the conserved phenylalanine or tryptophan, likely indicating a read error. The chain couples TRBV6-1 to TRBJ2-1; 11 bases align to TRBD2. Judging by the DNA end, TRBJ2-7 fits better; the J call may be wrong. The CDR3 covers 15 residues. Germline V gene lookup returns CDR1 MNHNS and CDR2 SASEGT. CDR3 coding DNA: TGTGCCAGCAGAAGACTAGCGGGGTTTTCCTACGAGCAGTACATC. It yields the protein CASRRLAGFSYEQYI.

CDR3 bases: TGTGCCAGCAGTTGGTTTGAGACCCAGTACTTC. Protein: CASSWFETQYF. V is TRBV6-5 and J is TRBJ2-5; D remains ambiguous. The CDR3 has 11 amino acids. Trimming removed 4 bases at V and 5 bases at J, with 5 bases between. Germline-derived CDR1 and CDR2 are MNHEY and SVGAGI.

This clonotype was seen just once. The junction shows a germline mismatch at one end, possibly a read error. V gene TRBV27 combines with J gene TRBJ2-3; tentative D call: TRBD2 (6 bases). This CDR3 spans 13 amino acids. Germline CDR1 reads MNHEY; CDR2 reads SMNVEV (reference sequence). CDR3 in DNA: TGTGCCACGGGGGTGGGAGGCCCTGATACTCAGTACTTT. It codes for CATGVGGPDTQYF.

The chain employs TRBV6-1 and TRBJ2-5; D is perhaps TRBD1 (6 bases). V was shortened by 6 bases and J by 1 base, with 12 bases between the two germline ends. Per the germline V gene, CDR1 is MNHNS and CDR2 is SASEGT. CDR3 length: 14 residues. The chain's CDR3 is CASRVDRTQETQYF. CDR3 nucleotides: TGTGCCAGCAGGGTCGACAGGACCCAAGAGACCCAGTACTTC.

This clonotype was counted once. The junction does not match germline at one end; this may be a read error. V and J are TRBV6-1 and TRBJ2-5, with D perhaps assigned TRBD1 or TRBD2 (5 bases each). Germline lookup yields CDR1 MNHNS and CDR2 SASEGT. The CDR3 sequence is 15 residues long. The CDR3: CAGGSSGSDPETQYF. The CDR3, as DNA: TGTGCCGGGGGTTCCAGCGGCAGTGACCCAGAGACCCAGTATTTC.